Presented here are 21 T cell receptor beta chains from one specimen sequenced in a study of T-cell reconstitution after alpha-beta-depleted transplantation in children. It was with unique molecular identifiers that the TCRbeta library was prepared. TCRdb fed the PCR reads into MiXCR, producing one record per CDR3 protein. This sample has fewer than 400,000 distinct CDR3 sequences; approximately 23% occur once, and the top ten carry approximately 9.9%. The specimen was PBMCs, mostly from graft donor cells, collected 180 days after TCRalphabeta/CD19-depleted stem cell transplant. The receptors stem from a male patient under 18 who had a stem cell transplant for acute lymphoblastic leukemia, so the T cells may come from the graft donor.

This clonotype showed up just a few times. The chain employs TRBV7-3 and TRBJ2-7; 9 positions match TRBD2. The CDR3 spans 15 residues. Trimming removed 3 bases from V and 4 bases from J; junction bases left unmatched: 7. In germline, CDR1 is SGHTA, CDR2 FQGTGA. The CDR3 nucleotides read TGTGCCAGCAGCTTCTCCGGGACTAGCAATTACGAGCAGTACTTC. Amino acid sequence: CASSFSGTSNYEQYF.

This clonotype was seen a few times. The chain has TRBV29-1 and TRBJ2-5, with D perhaps matching TRBD2 (5 bases). The CDR3 loop spans 13 amino acids. Germline V lookup: CDR1 SQVTM, CDR2 ANQGSEA. V shed 5 bases and J shed 2 bases, with 12 bases lying between them. CDR3 nucleotide sequence: TGCAGCGTTTCCCGCGGGTATCAAGAGACCCAGTACTTC. Translating gives CSVSRGYQETQYF.

This sequence joins TRBV5-1 and TRBJ2-7; possible D gene TRBD1, 6 bases. Germline values: CDR1 SGHRS, CDR2 YFSETQ. The CDR3 loop spans 13 amino acids. The V and J ends lost 4 bases and 3 bases respectively, with 11 bases between them. CDR3 region: CASSHRDFYEQYF. The CDR3 DNA reads TGCGCCAGCAGCCACAGGGATTTCTACGAGCAGTACTTC.

V usage is TRBV12-3 or TRBV12-4 and J usage is TRBJ1-1; the D gene is possibly TRBD1 (5 bases). The CDR3 sequence is 14 residues long. Trimming pared 5 bases from V and 0 bases from J, leaving 10 bases between. The CDR3 region is CASSPEGLNTEAFF. Written as DNA, the CDR3 is TGTGCCAGCAGTCCCGAGGGGCTGAACACTGAAGCTTTCTTT.

The sample holds a few counts of this clonotype. The V gene is TRBV9, the J gene TRBJ2-7; 7 nucleotides agree with TRBD1. The V gene's germline CDR1 is SGDLS and CDR2 YYNGEE. The CDR3 is 16 residues long. With V trimmed by 1 base and J by 3 bases, 10 bases remained unmatched. The CDR3 nucleotides read TGTGCCAGCAGCGTAACCGGGACAGCTTCAGTCTACGAGCAGTACTTC. Residues: CASSVTGTASVYEQYF.

The chain recombines TRBV6-6 with TRBJ1-4; D gene ambiguous. CDR3 length equals 12 residues. With 6 bases removed from V and 5 bases from J, the gap between germline ends came to 7 bases. Germline-derived CDR1 and CDR2 are MNHNY and SVGAGI (reference sequence). The CDR3 bases are TGTGCCAGCAGAAGAGGGAATGAAAAACTGTTTTTT. Translation: CASRRGNEKLFF.

This chain links TRBV27 with TRBJ1-5; D remains unclear. V shed 5 bases and J shed 7 bases, with 12 bases lying between them. Germline V lookup: CDR1 MNHEY, CDR2 SMNVEV (reference sequence). This CDR3 region has 13 residues. CDR3 region: CASSLTTGQPQHF. CDR3 DNA sequence: TGTGCCAGCAGTCTCACCACTGGACAGCCCCAGCATTTT.

This clonotype came up a few times. This rearrangement joins TRBV12-3 or TRBV12-4 to TRBJ2-3, with no clear D. Trimming took 3 bases from V and 11 from J, leaving 18 bases between them. There are 14 residues in the CDR3. The CDR3 here is CASSFMSPVVKQYF. DNA for the CDR3: TGTGCCAGCAGTTTCATGTCCCCGGTGGTAAAGCAGTATTTT.

The rearrangement uses TRBV19 and TRBJ2-4, with unresolved D. The germline gives CDR1 LNHDA, CDR2 SQIVND (reference sequence). CDR3 length equals 13 residues. V lost 5 bases to trimming and J lost 4 bases, with 9 bases between them. CDR3 bases: TGTGCCAGTAGTTGGGCTAGAAAAAACATTCAGTACTTC. Its protein is CASSWARKNIQYF.

This clonotype was observed a few times. This chain uses TRBV6-1 with TRBJ1-1, with 12 bases that match TRBD1. V lost 7 bases, J lost 1 base, and 7 bases stayed unmatched. The CDR3 length is 16 residues. Germline-derived CDR1 and CDR2 are MNHNS and SASEGT. CDR3 sequence reads: CASIRDRGRGNTEAFF. CDR3 in DNA: TGTGCCAGCATCAGGGACAGGGGGCGTGGGAACACTGAAGCTTTCTTT.

In its sample, this clonotype was seen a few times. The genes are TRBV7-3 and TRBJ2-3; D unresolved. The CDR3 has 14 residues. V was clipped by 1 base and J by 0 bases, with 5 bases between them. Germline lookup yields CDR1 SGHTA and CDR2 FQGTGA. The CDR3 bases are TGTGCCAGCAGCTTAATTCCCAGCACAGATACGCAGTATTTT. Protein product: CASSLIPSTDTQYF.

The genes are TRBV10-3 and TRBJ2-1, with D unresolved. The V and J ends lost 2 bases and 4 bases respectively, with 12 bases between them. The germline CDR1 and CDR2 sequences are ENHRY and SYGVKD. The CDR3 length is 15 residues. The CDR3 nucleotides read TGTGCCATCAGTGAGGGAGTTGGGCTTTACAATGAGCAGTTCTTC. Protein: CAISEGVGLYNEQFF.

CDR3 sequence reads: CASSLDFRSQVHSNQPQHF. In DNA form, the CDR3 reads TGTGCCAGCAGCTTAGATTTTCGTTCCCAGGTTCATAGCAATCAGCCCCAGCATTTT. The chain couples TRBV11-2 to TRBJ1-5; D unclear. Germline CDR1 and CDR2: SGHAT and FQNNGV. Between the trimmed V and J ends, which lost 0 bases and 0 bases, there was a span of 18 bases. The CDR3 consists of 19 residues.

This clonotype has only a few counts. The V gene is TRBV6-1, the J gene TRBJ1-1; weak D call: TRBD1 (6 bases). The CDR3 consists of 12 residues. Germline CDR1 MNHNS, CDR2 SASEGT. Between the trimmed V and J ends, which lost 11 bases and 3 bases, there was a span of 13 bases. CDR3 amino acids: CAERGGDTEAFF. The DNA of the CDR3 is TGTGCCGAACGAGGGGGGGACACTGAAGCTTTCTTT.

The V gene is TRBV20-1, the J gene TRBJ2-7; D might be TRBD1 (6 bases). CDR1 and CDR2 (germline): DFQATT, SNEGSKA (reference sequence). This CDR3 comprises 14 residues. The V and J ends lost 0 bases and 7 bases respectively, with 16 bases between them. In DNA, the CDR3 is TGCAGTGCTAGAGACGGACAGAGATTAGGAGAGCAGTACTTC. Amino acid sequence: CSARDGQRLGEQYF.

In its sample, this clonotype was seen a few times. This chain links TRBV20-1 with TRBJ1-6, with D tentatively TRBD1 (5 bases). The CDR3 runs to 14 residues. V was cut by 0 bases and J by 9 bases, with 12 bases left in between. The germline V gene encodes CDR1 DFQATT and CDR2 SNEGSKA (reference sequence). CDR3 in amino acids: CSAREPSQGSPLHF. The CDR3 DNA is TGCAGTGCTAGAGAACCCTCCCAGGGTTCACCCCTCCACTTT.

This chain uses TRBV20-1 with TRBJ2-7, with D perhaps TRBD2 (7 bases). This CDR3 spans 14 amino acids. V gave up 3 bases and J gave up 3 bases, with 15 bases separating them. The germline V gene encodes CDR1 DFQATT and CDR2 SNEGSKA (reference sequence). DNA of the CDR3: TGCAGTGCTAGGTCGGGCGGGGGCTTCTACGAGCAGTACTTC. Protein sequence: CSARSGGGFYEQYF.

This clonotype was detected only a few times. The chain carries TRBV7-9 and TRBJ2-3; 8 bases are shared with TRBD2. V trimming: 5 bases; J trimming: 3 bases; junction bases outside the gene matches: 4. The germline CDR1 and CDR2 sequences are SEHNR and FQNEAQ (reference sequence). The CDR3 is 14 amino acids. Written as DNA, the CDR3 is TGTGCCAGCAGCCCCCTAGCGGGTACAGATACGCAGTATTTT. This sequence encodes CASSPLAGTDTQYF.

The rearrangement joins TRBV18 to TRBJ2-5; the D gene could be TRBD1 or TRBD2 (5 bases each). The length of the CDR3 is 13 residues. Germline V lookup: CDR1 KGHSH, CDR2 LQKENI. The germline V and J ends were trimmed by 1 base and 4 bases, with 7 bases remaining between them. The CDR3 sequence is CASSPLRGETQYF. DNA of the CDR3: TGTGCCAGCTCACCACTGAGGGGAGAGACCCAGTACTTC.

This clonotype showed up just a few times. V usage is TRBV2 and J usage is TRBJ1-2, with 8 bases aligning to TRBD1. V shed 1 base and J 8 bases; nucleotides not matched to a gene: 15. Germline lookup yields CDR1 SNHLY and CDR2 FYNNEI. There are 17 residues in the CDR3. CDR3 DNA: TGTGCCAGCAGTGAAGGTCGGGATTGGACAGGGCGTCGCGGCTACACCTTC. The encoded protein is CASSEGRDWTGRRGYTF.

The chain links TRBV7-3 to TRBJ1-1; 11 bases are a match to TRBD1. From germline, CDR1 is SGHTA and CDR2 FQGTGA. The CDR3 length is 17 residues. V lost 4 bases, J lost 5 bases, and 12 bases stayed unmatched. The DNA of the CDR3 is TGTGCCAGCAGCTCTACGGGACAGGGGGTTCTAGGTACTGAAGCTTTCTTT. Its translation is CASSSTGQGVLGTEAFF.